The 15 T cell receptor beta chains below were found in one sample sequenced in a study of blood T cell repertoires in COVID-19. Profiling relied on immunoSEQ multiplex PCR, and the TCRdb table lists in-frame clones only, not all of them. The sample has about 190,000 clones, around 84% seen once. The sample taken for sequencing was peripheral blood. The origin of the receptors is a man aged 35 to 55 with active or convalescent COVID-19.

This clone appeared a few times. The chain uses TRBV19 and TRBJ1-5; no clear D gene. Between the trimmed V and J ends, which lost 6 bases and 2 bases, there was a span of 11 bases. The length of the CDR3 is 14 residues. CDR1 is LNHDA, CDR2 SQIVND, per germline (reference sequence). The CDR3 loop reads CASRGPAGNQPQHF. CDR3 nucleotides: TGTGCCAGTAGAGGCCCGGCGGGCAATCAGCCCCAGCATTTT. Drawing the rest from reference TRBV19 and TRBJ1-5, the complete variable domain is DGGITQSPKYLFRKEGQNVTLSCEQNLNHDAMYWYRQDPGQGLRLIYYSQIVNDFQKGDIAEGYSVSREKKESFPLTVTSAQKNPTAFYLCASRGPAGNQPQHFGDGTRLSIL.

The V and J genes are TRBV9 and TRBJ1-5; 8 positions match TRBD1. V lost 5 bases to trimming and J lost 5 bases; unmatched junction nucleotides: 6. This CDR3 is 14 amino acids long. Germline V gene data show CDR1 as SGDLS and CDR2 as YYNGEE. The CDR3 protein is CASSEDREHQPQHF. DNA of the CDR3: TGTGCCAGCAGTGAGGACAGGGAGCATCAGCCCCAGCATTTT.

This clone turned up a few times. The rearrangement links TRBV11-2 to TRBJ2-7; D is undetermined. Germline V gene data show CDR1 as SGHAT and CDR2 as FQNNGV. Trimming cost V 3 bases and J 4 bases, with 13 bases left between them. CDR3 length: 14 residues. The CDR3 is CASSFVAGRYEQYF. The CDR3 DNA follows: TGTGCCAGCAGCTTTGTAGCCGGTAGATACGAGCAGTACTTC.

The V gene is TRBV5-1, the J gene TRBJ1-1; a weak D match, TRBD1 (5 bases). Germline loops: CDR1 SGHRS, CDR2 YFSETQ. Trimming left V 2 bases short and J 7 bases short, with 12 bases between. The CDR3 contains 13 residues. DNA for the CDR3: TGCGCCAGCAGCTTATCAGGGAGGGGTGAAGCTTTCTTT. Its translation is CASSLSGRGEAFF.

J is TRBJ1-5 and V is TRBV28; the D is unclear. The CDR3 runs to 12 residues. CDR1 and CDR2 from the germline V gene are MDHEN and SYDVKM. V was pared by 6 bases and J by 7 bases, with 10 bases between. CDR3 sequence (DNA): TGTGCCAGCAGCCTGTCCTTGCAGCCCCAGCATTTT. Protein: CASSLSLQPQHF.

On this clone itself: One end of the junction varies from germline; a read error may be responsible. The CDR3 coding sequence is TGTGCCAGCAGCCAATCCTGGACTAGCGGGGGTGACGATCAGTACTTC. It specifies CASSQSWTSGGDDQYF. The rearrangement uses TRBV16 and TRBJ2-7; 13 bases match TRBD2. The V gene's germline CDR1 is KGHSY and CDR2 FQNENV. CDR3 size: 16 residues.

The CDR3 sequence is CASSQDHQGHYGYTF. In DNA, the CDR3 is TGCGCCAGCAGCCAAGATCATCAGGGCCACTATGGCTACACCTTC. The genes are TRBV4-1 and TRBJ1-2; TRBD1 might be the D (5 bases). CDR3 length equals 15 residues. V was shortened by 0 bases and J by 3 bases, with 11 bases between the two germline ends. The germline CDR1 and CDR2 sequences are MGHRA and YSYEKL.

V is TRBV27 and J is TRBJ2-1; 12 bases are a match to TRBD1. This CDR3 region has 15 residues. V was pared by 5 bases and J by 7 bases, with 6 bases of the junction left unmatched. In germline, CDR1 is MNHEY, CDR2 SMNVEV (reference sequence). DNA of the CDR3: TGTGCCAGCAGTAAGGGACAGGGGGCTTGGAATGAGCAGTTCTTC. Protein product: CASSKGQGAWNEQFF.

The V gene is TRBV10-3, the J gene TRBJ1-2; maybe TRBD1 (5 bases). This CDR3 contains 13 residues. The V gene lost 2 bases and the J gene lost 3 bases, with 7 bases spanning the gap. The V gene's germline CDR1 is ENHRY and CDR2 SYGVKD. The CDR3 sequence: CAISEGTDYGYTF. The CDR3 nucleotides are TGTGCCATCAGTGAGGGGACTGACTATGGCTACACCTTC.

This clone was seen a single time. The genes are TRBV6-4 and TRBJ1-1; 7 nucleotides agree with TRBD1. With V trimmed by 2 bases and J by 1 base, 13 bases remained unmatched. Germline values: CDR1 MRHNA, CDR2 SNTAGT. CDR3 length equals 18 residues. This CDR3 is CASSDPMRDSRQNTEAFF. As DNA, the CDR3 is TGTGCCAGCAGTGACCCGATGCGGGACAGCCGTCAGAACACTGAAGCTTTCTTT.

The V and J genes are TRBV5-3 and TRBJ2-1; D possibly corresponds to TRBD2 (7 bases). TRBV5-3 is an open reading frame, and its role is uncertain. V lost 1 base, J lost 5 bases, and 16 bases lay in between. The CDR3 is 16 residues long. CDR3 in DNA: TGTGCCAGAAGCTTGAAATTGAGGGGGGGAAACAATGAGCAGTTCTTC. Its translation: CARSLKLRGGNNEQFF.

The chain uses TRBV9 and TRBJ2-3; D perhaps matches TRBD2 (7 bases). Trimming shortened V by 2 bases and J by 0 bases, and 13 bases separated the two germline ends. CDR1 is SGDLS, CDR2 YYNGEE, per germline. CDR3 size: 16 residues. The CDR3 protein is CASSVLGGPSTDTQYF. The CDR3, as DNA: TGTGCCAGCAGCGTCCTGGGGGGGCCTAGCACAGATACGCAGTATTTT.

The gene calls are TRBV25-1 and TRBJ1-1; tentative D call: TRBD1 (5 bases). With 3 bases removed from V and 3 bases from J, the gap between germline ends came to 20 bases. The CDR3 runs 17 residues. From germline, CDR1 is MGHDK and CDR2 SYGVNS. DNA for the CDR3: TGTGCCAGCAGTGATATGGTGGGAGGCACGGGGGACACTGAAGCTTTCTTT. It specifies CASSDMVGGTGDTEAFF.

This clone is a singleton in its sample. The CDR3 sequence: CASSAPGGEKNQPQHF. CDR3 nucleotides: TGTGCCAGCAGTGCCCCGGGGGGGGAGAAAAATCAGCCCCAGCATTTT. The chain couples TRBV2 to TRBJ1-5; maybe TRBD1 (5 bases). With 4 bases removed from V and 4 bases from J, the gap between germline ends came to 17 bases. Germline values: CDR1 SNHLY, CDR2 FYNNEI. The CDR3 spans 16 residues.

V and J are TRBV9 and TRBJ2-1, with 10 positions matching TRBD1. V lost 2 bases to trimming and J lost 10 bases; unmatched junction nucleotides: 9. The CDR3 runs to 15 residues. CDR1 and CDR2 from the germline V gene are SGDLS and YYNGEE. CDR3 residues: CASSVRDRGSGEQFF. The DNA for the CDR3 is TGTGCCAGCAGCGTTCGGGACAGGGGATCTGGCGAGCAGTTCTTC.